By sample fraction, the clone carrying this TCR beta chain is medium-sized. The sample is drawn from a study of metastatic and nonmetastatic thyroid tumors. Treatment of any kind had been given to no patient before thyroid surgery. TCRdb called clones again from the PCR reads with MiXCR. This table has approximately 17,000 clones, under 35% appearing once. This TCR came from a female donor with papillary thyroid cancer or a benign thyroid nodule (not recorded which). Some clones in this sample may be carry-over from other donors' samples. Sequenced: adjacent normal tissue.

CDR3 residues: CASSLDVQETQYF. In nucleotides, the CDR3 is TGTGCCAGCAGCTTAGACGTCCAAGAGACCCAGTACTTC. This sequence joins TRBV7-3 and TRBJ2-5; no reliable D call. The CDR3 consists of 13 residues. Germline lookup yields CDR1 SGHTA and CDR2 FQGTGA. Trimming took 2 bases from V and 1 from J, leaving 5 bases between them.